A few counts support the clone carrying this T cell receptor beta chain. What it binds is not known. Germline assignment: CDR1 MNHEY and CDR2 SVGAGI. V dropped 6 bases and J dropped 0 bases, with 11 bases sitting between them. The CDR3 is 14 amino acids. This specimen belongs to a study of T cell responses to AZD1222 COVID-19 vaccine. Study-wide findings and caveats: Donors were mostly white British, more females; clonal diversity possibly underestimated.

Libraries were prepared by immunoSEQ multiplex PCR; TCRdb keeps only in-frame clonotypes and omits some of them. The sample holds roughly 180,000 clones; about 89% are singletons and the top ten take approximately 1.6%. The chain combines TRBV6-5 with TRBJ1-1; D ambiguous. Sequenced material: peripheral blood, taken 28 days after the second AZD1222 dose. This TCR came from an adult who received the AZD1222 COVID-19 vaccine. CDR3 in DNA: TGTGCCAGCAGCCTGGACGGAGTGAACACTGAAGCTTTCTTT. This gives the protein CASSLDGVNTEAFF.